One and the same sample provided the 21 T cell receptor beta chains below, sequenced in a study of blood T cell repertoires in COVID-19. The method was immunoSEQ multiplex PCR; TCRdb's version includes in-frame clones alone and lacks a portion of them. The table lists about 380,000 clones, roughly 87% of them singletons. The sequenced material came from PBMCs or T cells enriched from blood (not recorded which). These receptor sequences come from a woman younger than 45 who had recovered from COVID-19.

V is TRBV2 and J is TRBJ2-2; 12 positions match TRBD1. With 2 bases clipped from V and 5 bases from J, the junction kept 9 bases outside the gene matches. Germline CDR1 reads SNHLY; CDR2 reads FYNNEI. This CDR3 region has 18 residues. CDR3 DNA: TGTGCCAGCAGTGAATTTATCGGGACAGGGGGCTGGACCGGGGAGCTGTTTTTT. Translating gives CASSEFIGTGGWTGELFF.

This clone has just a few counts. The gene calls are TRBV2 and TRBJ1-2, with TRBD1 identical over 9 bases. The V and J ends lost 6 bases and 7 bases, in that order; junction bases with no gene match: 3. This CDR3 has 12 amino acids. Germline assignment: CDR1 SNHLY and CDR2 FYNNEI. CDR3 nucleotide sequence: TGTGCCAGCAGAAAGACAGGGGGTGGCTACACCTTC. Its translation is CASRKTGGGYTF. Looking up the rest from reference TRBV2 and TRBJ1-2 gives the full variable domain: EPEVTQTPSHQVTQMGQEVILRCVPISNHLYFYWYRQILGQKVEFLVSFYNNEISEKSEIFDDQFSVERPDGSNFTLKIRSTKLEDSAMYFCASRKTGGGYTFGSGTRLTVV.

CDR3 DNA: TGCAGCGTTACTAGCGGGAGGGTTACCCTTTACAATGAGCAGTTCTTC. Amino acid sequence: CSVTSGRVTLYNEQFF. This chain links TRBV29-1 with TRBJ2-1; 13 nucleotides agree with TRBD2. Germline assignment: CDR1 SQVTM and CDR2 ANQGSEA. After removal of 5 bases from V and 4 bases from J, the junction contained 8 bases not matched to a gene. CDR3 length equals 16 residues.

This chain links TRBV13 with TRBJ1-5; no firm D call. CDR1 is PRHDT, CDR2 FYEKMQ, per germline (reference sequence). V lost 6 bases, J lost 0 bases, and 15 bases lay in between. The CDR3 length is 16 residues. Here the CDR3 reads CASSPSGINSNQPQHF. Here the CDR3 DNA reads TGTGCCAGCAGTCCGAGCGGTATAAATAGCAATCAGCCCCAGCATTTT.

The sample holds a few counts of this clone. CDR3 sequence (DNA): TGCAGCGCCCGGGATACGGCCTACAATGAGCAGTTCTTC. It is translated as CSARDTAYNEQFF. V and J are TRBV29-1 and TRBJ2-1; TRBD2 is a possible D gene (5 bases). This CDR3 comprises 13 residues. Germline CDR1 and CDR2: SQVTM and ANQGSEA. V was pared by 7 bases and J by 2 bases, with 12 bases between.

This chain uses TRBV5-1 with TRBJ2-2; 8 bases fit TRBD2. Germline V lookup: CDR1 SGHRS, CDR2 YFSETQ. The CDR3 is 17 residues long. V dropped 7 bases and J dropped 0; count of bases not matched to a gene: 11. CDR3 amino acids: CASSLGLAGTNTGELFF. As DNA, the CDR3 is TGCGCCAGCTCCCTGGGGTTAGCGGGGACGAACACCGGGGAGCTGTTTTTT.

The chain carries TRBV10-3 and TRBJ1-6, with 9 bases matching TRBD1. The CDR3 is 13 amino acids. CDR1 ENHRY and CDR2 SYGVKD come from the germline V gene. V was clipped by 10 bases and J by 8 bases; unmatched bases: 6. The CDR3 here is CATRDRVDSPLHF. CDR3 nucleotide sequence: TGTGCCACACGGGACAGGGTGGATTCACCCCTCCACTTT.

The chain's CDR3 is CASSRGGAGNEQFF. CDR3 nucleotides: TGTGCCAGCAGCCGAGGGGGGGCTGGCAATGAGCAGTTCTTC. V gene TRBV7-9 combines with J gene TRBJ2-1; a weak D match, TRBD2 (7 bases). Germline-derived CDR1 and CDR2 are SEHNR and FQNEAQ (reference sequence). The CDR3 is 14 residues long. The V gene lost 5 bases and the J gene lost 6 bases, with 14 bases spanning the gap.

The V and J genes are TRBV6-5 and TRBJ1-5; no definite D call. With 9 bases removed from V and 0 bases from J, the gap between germline ends came to 12 bases. Germline V lookup: CDR1 MNHEY, CDR2 SVGAGI. There are 14 residues in the CDR3. This CDR3 is CASRESNSNQPQHF. DNA for the CDR3: TGTGCCAGTAGGGAGAGCAATAGCAATCAGCCCCAGCATTTT.

As regards this clone: One base away lies a much larger clone, so this may be a sequencing read error. This sample also contains other DNA sequences that code for the same CDR3. This chain connects TRBV5-6 to TRBJ2-7; D not resolved. The germline gives CDR1 SGHDT, CDR2 YYEEEE. The CDR3 is 13 residues long. V gave up 0 bases and J gave up 0 bases, with 4 bases separating them. DNA of the CDR3: TGTGCCAGCAGCTTGGGGAGCTCCTACGAGCAGTACTTC. It translates to CASSLGSSYEQYF. Drawing the rest from reference TRBV5-6 and TRBJ2-7, the complete variable domain is DAGVTQSPTHLIKTRGQQVTLRCSPKSGHDTVSWYQQALGQGPQFIFQYYEEEERQRGNFPDRFSGHQFPNYSSELNVNALLLGDSALYLCASSLGSSYEQYFGPGTRLTVT.

The V call is TRBV19, the J call TRBJ1-6; TRBD1 might be the D (5 bases). CDR1 and CDR2 from the germline V gene are LNHDA and SQIVND (reference sequence). V was clipped by 5 bases and J by 5 bases, with 10 bases between them. The CDR3 contains 14 residues. CDR3 in amino acids: CASSPGWNNSPLHF. The CDR3 DNA follows: TGTGCCAGTAGTCCAGGGTGGAATAATTCACCCCTCCACTTT.

The chain recombines TRBV27 with TRBJ2-7; D is possibly TRBD2 (5 bases). Germline loops: CDR1 MNHEY, CDR2 SMNVEV (reference sequence). This CDR3 is built from 11 residues. V lost 6 bases, J lost 4 bases, and 7 bases lay in between. The CDR3 region is CASRDWYEQYF. The CDR3 coding sequence is TGTGCCAGCAGGGACTGGTACGAGCAGTACTTC.

The V and J genes are TRBV3-1 (or the pseudogene TRBV3-2) and TRBJ2-2; 8 bases agree with TRBD2. Germline V gene lookup returns CDR1 LGHDT and CDR2 YNNKEL (reference sequence). V dropped 4 bases and J dropped 6; count of bases not matched to a gene: 7. This CDR3 contains 15 residues. This chain's CDR3 is CASSPGLERAGELFF. The DNA for the CDR3 is TGTGCCAGCAGCCCGGGACTAGAAAGGGCCGGGGAGCTGTTTTTT.

The V call is TRBV7-9, the J call TRBJ2-1; maybe TRBD1 (5 bases). The CDR3 runs to 14 residues. V dropped 5 bases and J dropped 4 bases, with 12 bases sitting between them. From germline, CDR1 is SEHNR and CDR2 FQNEAQ (reference sequence). The CDR3 region is CASSGAGRYNEQFF. Written as DNA, the CDR3 is TGTGCCAGCAGCGGGGCTGGTAGGTACAATGAGCAGTTCTTC.

The V gene is TRBV5-1, the J gene TRBJ1-1; TRBD1 might be the D (6 bases). CDR3 length: 15 amino acids. Germline loops: CDR1 SGHRS, CDR2 YFSETQ. V shed 3 bases and J shed 0 bases, with 12 bases lying between them. The CDR3 DNA follows: TGCGCCAGCAGCTACAGGGCGGAGATGAACACTGAAGCTTTCTTT. This gives the protein CASSYRAEMNTEAFF.

The genes are TRBV2 and TRBJ2-5; 7 bases line up with TRBD1. CDR3 size: 15 residues. V dropped 0 bases and J dropped 2; count of bases not matched to a gene: 3. The germline V gene encodes CDR1 SNHLY and CDR2 FYNNEI. As DNA, the CDR3 is TGTGCCAGCAGTGAAGCGACAGGGAGACAAGAGACCCAGTACTTC. Protein product: CASSEATGRQETQYF.

The gene calls are TRBV11-2 and TRBJ2-7; D ambiguous. Trimming shortened V by 0 bases and J by 3 bases, and 9 bases separated the two germline ends. Germline CDR1 SGHAT, CDR2 FQNNGV. This CDR3 has 14 amino acids. DNA of the CDR3: TGTGCCAGCAGCTTAGAGAGGCAGAGCTACGAGCAGTACTTC. This codes for CASSLERQSYEQYF. Variable domain in full (rest from reference TRBV11-2 and TRBJ2-7): EAGVAQSPRYKIIEKRQSVAFWCNPISGHATLYWYQQILGQGPKLLIQFQNNGVVDDSQLPKDRFSAERLKGVDSTLKIQPAKLEDSAVYLCASSLERQSYEQYFGPGTRLTVT.

The chain recombines TRBV28 with TRBJ2-1; TRBD2 agrees at 14 bases. The CDR3 length is 15 residues. CDR1 is MDHEN and CDR2 is SYDVKM in the germline V gene. V was clipped by 6 bases and J by 8 bases; unmatched bases: 6. The CDR3 protein is CASSPTSGRDHEQFF. In DNA, the CDR3 is TGTGCCAGCAGCCCGACTAGCGGGAGGGACCATGAGCAGTTCTTC.

This CDR3 reads CASSQVLSRERYNEQFF. DNA of the CDR3: TGCGCCAGCAGCCAAGTTTTGTCTCGAGAGAGGTACAATGAGCAGTTCTTC. This chain joins TRBV4-1 and TRBJ2-1; D gene uncertain. The germline gives CDR1 MGHRA, CDR2 YSYEKL. The length of the CDR3 is 17 residues. The germline V and J ends were trimmed by 1 base and 4 bases, with 17 bases remaining between them.

This chain links TRBV7-8 with TRBJ1-1; 8 bases align to TRBD1. Trimming at V came to 2 bases and at J to 1 base, leaving 6 bases not matched to a gene. This CDR3 contains 16 residues. CDR1 and CDR2 from the germline V gene are SGHVS and FQNEAQ. The CDR3 coding sequence is TGTGCCAGCAGCTTAAATCAGGGGGCATGGAACACTGAAGCTTTCTTT. This translates into CASSLNQGAWNTEAFF.

This sequence joins TRBV28 and TRBJ2-4; D is perhaps TRBD2 (5 bases). With 5 bases removed from V and 6 bases from J, the gap between germline ends came to 14 bases. Per the germline V gene, CDR1 is MDHEN and CDR2 is SYDVKM. The CDR3 totals 14 residues. The CDR3 bases are TGTGCCAGCAGTCGCCCCAGCGGAGGAAACATTCAGTACTTC. Encoded protein: CASSRPSGGNIQYF.